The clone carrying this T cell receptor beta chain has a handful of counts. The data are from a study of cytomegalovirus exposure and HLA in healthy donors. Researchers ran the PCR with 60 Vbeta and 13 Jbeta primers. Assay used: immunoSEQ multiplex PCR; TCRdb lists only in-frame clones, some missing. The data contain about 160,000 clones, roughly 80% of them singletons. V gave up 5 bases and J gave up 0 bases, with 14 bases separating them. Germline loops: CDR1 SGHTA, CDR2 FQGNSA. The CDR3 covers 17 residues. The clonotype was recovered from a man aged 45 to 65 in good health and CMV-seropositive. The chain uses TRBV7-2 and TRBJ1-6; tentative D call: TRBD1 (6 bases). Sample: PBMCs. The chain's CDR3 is CASSRRGRGSYNSPLHF. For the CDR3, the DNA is TGTGCCAGCAGCCGCAGGGGTAGGGGCTCCTATAATTCACCCCTCCACTTT.